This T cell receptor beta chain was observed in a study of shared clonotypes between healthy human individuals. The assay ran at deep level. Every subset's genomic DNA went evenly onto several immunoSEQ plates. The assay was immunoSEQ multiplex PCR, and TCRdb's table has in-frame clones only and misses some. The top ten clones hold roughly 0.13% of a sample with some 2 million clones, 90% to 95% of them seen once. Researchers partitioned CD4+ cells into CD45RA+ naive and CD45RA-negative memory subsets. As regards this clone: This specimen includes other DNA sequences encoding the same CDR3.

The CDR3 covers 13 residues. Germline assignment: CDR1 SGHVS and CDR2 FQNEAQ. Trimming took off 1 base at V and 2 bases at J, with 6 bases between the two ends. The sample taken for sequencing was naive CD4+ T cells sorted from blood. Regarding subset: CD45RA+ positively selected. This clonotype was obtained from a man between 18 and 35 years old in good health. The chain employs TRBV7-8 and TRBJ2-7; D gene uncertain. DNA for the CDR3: TGTGCCAGCAGCTTAGGCGAAGCCTACGAGCAGTACTTC. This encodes CASSLGEAYEQYF.